The clone carrying this TCR beta chain was observed a handful of times. These data belong to a study of T-cell reconstitution after alpha-beta-depleted transplantation in children. The TCRbeta library incorporated unique molecular identifiers. TCRdb reprocessed the PCR reads with MiXCR, giving one entry per CDR3 protein. The data contain 420,000 or so distinct CDR3 sequences, roughly a tenth of them singletons. The CDR3 is 15 residues long. V was clipped by 5 bases and J by 1 base; unmatched bases: 3. Material: PBMCs from the stem cell graft donor, obtained from the stem cell graft. This TCR was sampled from a human donor who donated a stem cell graft to a child with acute myeloid leukemia. The rearrangement links TRBV12-3 or TRBV12-4 to TRBJ2-1, with TRBD2 matching 9 bases. The CDR3: CASSQAGGSYNEQFF. The DNA for the CDR3 is TGTGCCAGCAGTCAAGCGGGAGGTTCCTACAATGAGCAGTTCTTC.